This T cell receptor beta chain was obtained from a study of graft-versus-host responses after intestinal transplantation. Study-level background: Transplant types were multivisceral, liver-intestinal, or isolated intestinal. Every one of the recipients received anti-thymocyte globulin induction and afterwards took tacrolimus and steroids for approximately 3 years. Broader study findings: Circulating GvH clone levels at their peak were associated with HvG declines (early post-transplant).

Here immunoSEQ multiplex PCR was the method, and the copy in TCRdb shows in-frame clones only, minus some. This sample has approximately 77,000 clones, with around 92% found just once. This clone has just a few counts. The target antigen is unknown. The CDR3 is 14 residues long. V lost 3 bases and J 2 bases, leaving 12 bases between the germline ends. The germline gives CDR1 SGHNT, CDR2 YYREEE (reference sequence). The chain joins TRBV5-4 to TRBJ2-7, with D unclear. This TCR was sampled from a human patient who received an intestinal transplant, so some T cells may come from the graft donor. The specimen comprised PBMCs, sampled 98 days after intestinal transplantation. The CDR3 nucleotides are TGTGCCAGCAGCTCGACACTTAACCCCTACGAGCAGTACTTC. It translates to CASSSTLNPYEQYF.